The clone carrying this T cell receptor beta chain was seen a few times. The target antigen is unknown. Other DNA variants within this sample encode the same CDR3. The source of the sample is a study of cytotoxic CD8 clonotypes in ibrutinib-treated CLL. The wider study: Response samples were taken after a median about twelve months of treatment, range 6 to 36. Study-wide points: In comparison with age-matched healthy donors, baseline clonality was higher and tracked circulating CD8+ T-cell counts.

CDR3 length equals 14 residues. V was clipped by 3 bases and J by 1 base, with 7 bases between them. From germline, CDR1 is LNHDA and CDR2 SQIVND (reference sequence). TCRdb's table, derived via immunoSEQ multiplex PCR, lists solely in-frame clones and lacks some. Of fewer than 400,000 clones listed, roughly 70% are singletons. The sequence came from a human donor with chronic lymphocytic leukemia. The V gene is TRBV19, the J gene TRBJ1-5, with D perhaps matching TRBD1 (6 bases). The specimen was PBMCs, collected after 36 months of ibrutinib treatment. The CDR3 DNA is TGTGCCAGTAGTATCAGGGGAAGCAATCAGCCCCAGCATTTT. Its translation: CASSIRGSNQPQHF.